A selection of T cell receptor beta chains follows, all from one sample in a study of blood T cell repertoires in COVID-19. Some clones are missing from TCRdb's copy, which holds only in-frame ones; the method was immunoSEQ multiplex PCR. The sample holds 300,000 to 400,000 clones; roughly 86% are singletons and the top ten take about 2.5%. The material sequenced was peripheral blood. These receptors came from a woman aged 55-69 years with COVID-19, enrolled during active disease. Both conserved end residues are part of each CDR3. The D gene is left open where the match is weak. Clone size is shown for a subset of rows, as once, few, many or a class of expanded clone.

TRBV13	TRBJ2-7	-	once	CASSNRDSLPYDEQYF
TRBV3-1/TRBV3-2	TRBJ1-1	-	-	CASSTLLRKPGNTEAFF
TRBV24-1	TRBJ1-2	-	-	CATSPDATRGYTF
TRBV12-3/TRBV12-4	TRBJ2-1	-	-	CASRQGNEQFF
TRBV30	TRBJ1-5	-	-	CAWSNGQRYQPQHF
TRBV9	TRBJ1-4	TRBD1	-	CASSVDPRQGGNEKLFF
TRBV3-1/TRBV3-2	TRBJ1-2	-	once	CASSQSGVGYGYTF
TRBV3-1/TRBV3-2	TRBJ2-7	TRBD2	-	CASSHSGTSGGATEQYF
TRBV29-1	TRBJ1-1	TRBD1	few	CSAVSRGAEAFF
TRBV6-5	TRBJ1-1	-	-	CASSYGGGTNTEAFF
TRBV7-6	TRBJ2-7	TRBD1	-	CASSLRQGSQEQYF
TRBV4-1	TRBJ1-1	TRBD1	-	CASSLKTGAPMNTEAFF
TRBV10-3	TRBJ1-2	TRBD1	-	CAIREDRRNYGYTF
TRBV2	TRBJ2-3	TRBD1	-	CASTRDRKSTDTQYF
TRBV7-6	TRBJ1-6	TRBD1	-	CASSPRQGSSPLHF
TRBV7-2	TRBJ2-5	-	-	CASSLAWGGGQETQYF
TRBV4-1	TRBJ2-1	TRBD2	-	CASSPPGLAGSEQFF
TRBV9	TRBJ2-2	TRBD2	-	CASSISGGASTGELFF
TRBV4-1	TRBJ1-2	-	-	CASSQAAGGYGYTF
TRBV7-2	TRBJ2-7	TRBD1	-	CASSKGTGGFYEQYF
TRBV19	TRBJ1-6	-	-	CASRGQHIVSYNSPLHF
TRBV19	TRBJ2-6	-	-	CASRVSGANVLTF
TRBV5-4	TRBJ2-1	TRBD1	-	CASNQGQGYNEQFF
TRBV3-1/TRBV3-2	TRBJ1-3	TRBD1	-	CASSLRTGGLGNTIYF
TRBV18	TRBJ2-3	-	-	CASSPTRGHGTQYF
TRBV2	TRBJ2-7	TRBD1	-	CASRAGQGVSEQYF
TRBV15	TRBJ2-1	TRBD2	-	CATSSDESGGAYEQFF
TRBV28	TRBJ1-1	TRBD1	-	CASSLRTGKAFF
TRBV9	TRBJ1-1	TRBD1	few	CASSDPRDRVIEGTEAFF
TRBV19	TRBJ1-6	-	-	CASSIDSTGNSPLHF
TRBV5-6	TRBJ2-7	TRBD1	-	CASSSTGGAGDEQYF
TRBV5-1	TRBJ1-1	-	-	CASSRGFTDTEAFF
TRBV28	TRBJ2-1	TRBD2	-	CASSFPGLAGGYNEQFF
TRBV6-4	TRBJ2-7	TRBD1	-	CASSVVQGAYEQYF
TRBV3-1/TRBV3-2	TRBJ2-2	-	-	CASSQNRVRGTGELFF
TRBV6-1	TRBJ1-2	-	-	CASSEKGVPPEGYGYTF
TRBV28	TRBJ2-7	-	-	CASLDSTKQYF
TRBV5-4	TRBJ2-2	TRBD1	-	CASSLDFGTGAGELFF
TRBV7-3	TRBJ2-2	-	-	CASRTEIGELFF
TRBV11-2	TRBJ2-7	TRBD1	-	CASSLVRQGAYEQYF
TRBV7-9	TRBJ2-3	-	-	CASSPGTDGDTQYF
TRBV3-1/TRBV3-2	TRBJ1-1	-	-	CASSLQGNTEAFF
TRBV6-1	TRBJ1-5	-	few	CASSEMGGFNQPQHF
TRBV3-1/TRBV3-2	TRBJ1-1	-	-	CASSPFRGTEAFF
TRBV11-2	TRBJ1-1	-	-	CASSLIPGGYEAFF
TRBV4-1	TRBJ1-1	-	-	CASSQDTAHEAFF
TRBV5-4	TRBJ2-2	TRBD1	-	CASSPRDRGNTGELFF
TRBV19	TRBJ1-1	TRBD1	-	CASSSGTGNTEAFF
TRBV6-5	TRBJ1-1	TRBD1	-	CASSRTGGARAEAFF
TRBV6-5	TRBJ1-2	TRBD1	-	CASSYPQGVVYGYTF
TRBV11-2	TRBJ1-5	-	-	CASSLDSQPQHF
TRBV27	TRBJ2-2	-	-	CASSVGLTGELFF
TRBV28	TRBJ2-3	-	-	CASSSPRSGSTDTQYF
TRBV29-1	TRBJ2-3	TRBD1	-	CSVEGTGTDTQYF
TRBV7-3	TRBJ2-2	TRBD1	-	CASSLDRGALNTGELFF
TRBV19	TRBJ1-4	TRBD1	-	CASSPGTVTNEKLFF
TRBV13	TRBJ1-1	-	once	CASSLERRKNTEAFF
TRBV7-3	TRBJ2-3	-	-	CASSLSGPTDTQYF
TRBV5-5	TRBJ1-1	TRBD1	-	CASSLGAGGVYEAFF